This T cell receptor beta chain was documented in a study of cytomegalovirus exposure and HLA in healthy donors. Primers included in the PCR were 60 Vbeta and 13 Jbeta primers. Generated by immunoSEQ multiplex PCR, the TCRdb table keeps only in-frame clones and is missing some. The sample includes over 150,000 clones, around 70% of them seen just once. Looked up from germline, CDR1 is SGHRS and CDR2 is YFSETQ. This CDR3 has 16 residues. The V and J ends lost 4 bases and 4 bases respectively, with 17 bases between them. The sequence derives from a man younger than 40 in good health and CMV-seronegative. The chain carries TRBV5-1 and TRBJ2-2; D is possibly TRBD2 (7 bases). The sequenced material came from PBMCs. In DNA form, the CDR3 reads TGCGCCAGCAGCGGCGCCGGGGGGCCGAGCACCGGGGAGCTGTTTTTT. It is translated as CASSGAGGPSTGELFF.